The present TCR beta chain was sequenced within a study of monozygotic twins with inflammatory bowel disease. Remarks on this clonotype: Antigen: not known.

TCRdb reprocessed the 5' RACE reads and reports one entry per CDR3 protein, with no DNA. This table lists over 350,000 distinct CDR3 sequences. Study results and limitations: The data offered no way to tell different T cell subtypes apart.

Germline CDR1 SGHVS, CDR2 FQNEAQ. The CDR3 contains 19 residues. This receptor was taken from a human donor with ulcerative colitis or Crohn's disease, or a healthy co-twin of an affected twin (not recorded which). The chain joins TRBV7-8 to TRBJ2-7; TCRdb returns TRBD1, unconfirmable since there is no DNA. What was sequenced was blood. CDR3 in amino acids: CASSSRGQGQTIASYEQYF.